This T cell receptor beta chain was profiled in a study of regulatory T cells in long-lasting Graves disease. About the research overall: Antithyroid drugs had been given to newly diagnosed Graves' patients for under 3 months.

This clonotype was seen a few times. Its antigen remains unidentified. Study findings and constraints: Accuracy might have suffered from few samples.

Library construction for TCR beta used iRepertoire HTBI primers and Arm-PCR of CDR3 regions. TCRdb reanalysed the multiplex PCR reads using MiXCR and keeps one entry per CDR3 protein. The table lists approximately 210,000 distinct CDR3 sequences, around 19% of them singletons. The time point here: newly diagnosed GD, antithyroid drugs for less than 3 months. The TCR library used RNA extracted from PBMCs. The sample here was peripheral blood mononuclear cells (PBMCs), taken at new diagnosis, from a patient treated with antithyroid drugs. The sequence came from a female donor with Graves disease.

CDR3 coding DNA: TGTGCCAGTAGTATAAGACCCCGCGGGGGCTCTTATGGCTACACCTTC. Translated, it gives CASSIRPRGGSYGYTF. The chain uses TRBV19 and TRBJ1-2, with D possibly TRBD1 on 6 matching bases. Trimming cost V 2 bases and J 5 bases, with 18 bases left between them. The CDR3 is 16 residues long. Germline V gives CDR1 LNHDA, CDR2 SQIVND (reference sequence).